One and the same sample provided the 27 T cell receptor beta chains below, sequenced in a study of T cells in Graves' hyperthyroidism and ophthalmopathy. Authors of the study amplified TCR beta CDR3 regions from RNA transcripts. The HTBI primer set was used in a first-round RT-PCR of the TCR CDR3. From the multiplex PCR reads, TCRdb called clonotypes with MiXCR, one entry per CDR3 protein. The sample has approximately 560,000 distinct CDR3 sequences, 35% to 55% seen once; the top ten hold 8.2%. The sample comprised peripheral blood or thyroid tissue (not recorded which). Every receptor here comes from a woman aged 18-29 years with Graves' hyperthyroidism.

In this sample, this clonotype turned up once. CDR3 protein: CASALLGEDTEAFF. The CDR3 bases are TGTGCCAGCGCTCTATTGGGGGAGGACACTGAAGCTTTCTTT. The chain is built from TRBV2 and TRBJ1-1, with a weak D call TRBD1 (5 bases). This CDR3 has 14 amino acids. CDR1 SNHLY and CDR2 FYNNEI come from the germline V gene. V was cut by 8 bases and J by 3 bases, with 16 bases left in between.

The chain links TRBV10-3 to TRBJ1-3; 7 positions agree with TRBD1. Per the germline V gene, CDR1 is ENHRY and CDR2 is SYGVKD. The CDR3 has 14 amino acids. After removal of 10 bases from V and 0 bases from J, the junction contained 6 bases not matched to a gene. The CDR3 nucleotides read TGTGCCAGCAGGGGGACGGTCTCTGGAAACACCATATATTTT. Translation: CASRGTVSGNTIYF.

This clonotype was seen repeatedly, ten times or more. This CDR3 is CASTNLPGQYNSPLHF. The CDR3 bases are TGTGCCAGCACAAACCTCCCGGGACAGTATAATTCACCCCTCCACTTT. V usage is TRBV25-1 and J usage is TRBJ1-6; 7 bases are a match to TRBD1. Germline trimming cut 7 bases from V and 4 bases from J; bases unmatched to any gene: 10. CDR1 MGHDK and CDR2 SYGVNS come from the germline V gene. The CDR3 consists of 16 residues.

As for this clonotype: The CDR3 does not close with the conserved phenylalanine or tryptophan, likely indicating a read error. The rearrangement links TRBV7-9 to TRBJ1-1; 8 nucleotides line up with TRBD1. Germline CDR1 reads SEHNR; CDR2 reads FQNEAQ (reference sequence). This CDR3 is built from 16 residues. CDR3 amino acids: CANSLVGTGVNTEAFL. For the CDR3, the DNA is TGTGCCAACAGCTTGGTAGGGACAGGCGTGAACACTGAAGCTTTCCTT.

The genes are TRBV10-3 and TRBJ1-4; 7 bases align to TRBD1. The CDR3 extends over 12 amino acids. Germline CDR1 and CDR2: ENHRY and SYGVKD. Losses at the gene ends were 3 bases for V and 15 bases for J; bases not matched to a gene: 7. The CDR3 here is CAISEQGQRLFF. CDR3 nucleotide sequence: TGTGCCATCAGTGAACAGGGACAGAGGTTGTTTTTT.

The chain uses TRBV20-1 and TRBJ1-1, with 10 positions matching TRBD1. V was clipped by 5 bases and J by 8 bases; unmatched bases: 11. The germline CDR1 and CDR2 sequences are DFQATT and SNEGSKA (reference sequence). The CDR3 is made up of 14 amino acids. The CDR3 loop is CSAYPGLDRGEAFF. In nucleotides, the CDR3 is TGCAGTGCTTACCCAGGGTTGGACAGGGGGGAAGCTTTCTTT.

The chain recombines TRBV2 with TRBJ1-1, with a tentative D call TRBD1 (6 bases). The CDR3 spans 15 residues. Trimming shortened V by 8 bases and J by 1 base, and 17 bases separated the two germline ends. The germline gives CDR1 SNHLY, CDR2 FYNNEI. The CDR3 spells CASSPRDIQNTEAFF. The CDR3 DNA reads TGTGCCAGCTCACCAAGGGACATACAGAACACTGAAGCTTTCTTT.

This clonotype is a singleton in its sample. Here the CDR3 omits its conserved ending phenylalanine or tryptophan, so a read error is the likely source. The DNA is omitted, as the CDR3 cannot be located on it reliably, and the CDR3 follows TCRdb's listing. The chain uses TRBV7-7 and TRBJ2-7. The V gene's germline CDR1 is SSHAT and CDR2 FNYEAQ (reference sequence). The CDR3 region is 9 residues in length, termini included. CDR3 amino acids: CASSSTKRG.

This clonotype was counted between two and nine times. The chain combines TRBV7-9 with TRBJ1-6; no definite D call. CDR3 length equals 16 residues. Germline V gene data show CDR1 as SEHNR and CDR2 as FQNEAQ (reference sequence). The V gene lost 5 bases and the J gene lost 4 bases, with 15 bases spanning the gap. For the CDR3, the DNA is TGTGCCAGCAGCCAAGCGTGGGAGGGTTATAATTCACCCCTCCACTTT. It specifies CASSQAWEGYNSPLHF.

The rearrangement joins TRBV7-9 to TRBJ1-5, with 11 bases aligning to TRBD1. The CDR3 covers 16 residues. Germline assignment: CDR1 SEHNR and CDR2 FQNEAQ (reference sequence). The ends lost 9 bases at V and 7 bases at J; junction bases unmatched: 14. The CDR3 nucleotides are TGTGCCAGTAGCAACCGGCCGGGACAGGGGGTCCAGCCCCAGCATTTT. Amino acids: CASSNRPGQGVQPQHF. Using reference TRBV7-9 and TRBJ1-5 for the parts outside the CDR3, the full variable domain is DTGVSQNPRHKITKRGQNVTFRCDPISEHNRLYWYRQTLGQGPEFLTYFQNEAQLEKSRLLSDRFSAERPKGSFSTLEIQRTEQGDSAMYLCASSNRPGQGVQPQHFGDGTRLSIL.

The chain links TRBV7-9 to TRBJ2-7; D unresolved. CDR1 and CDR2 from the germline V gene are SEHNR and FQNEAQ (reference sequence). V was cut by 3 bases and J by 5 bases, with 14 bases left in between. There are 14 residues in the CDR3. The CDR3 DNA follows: TGTGCCAGCAGCTTGGCTGGGCATGGCGACGAGCAGTACTTC. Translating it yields CASSLAGHGDEQYF.

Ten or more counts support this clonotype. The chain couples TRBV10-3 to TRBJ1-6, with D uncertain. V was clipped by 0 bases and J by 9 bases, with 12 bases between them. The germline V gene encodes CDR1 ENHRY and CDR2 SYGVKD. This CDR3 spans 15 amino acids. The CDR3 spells CAISESAAKGSPLHF. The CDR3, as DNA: TGTGCCATCAGTGAGTCAGCAGCTAAGGGTTCACCCCTCCACTTT.

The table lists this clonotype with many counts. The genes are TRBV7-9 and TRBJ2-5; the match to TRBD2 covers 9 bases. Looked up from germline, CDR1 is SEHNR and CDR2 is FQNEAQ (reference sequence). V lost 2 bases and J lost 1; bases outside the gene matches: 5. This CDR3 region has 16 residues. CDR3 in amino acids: CASSLSGAGGQETQYF. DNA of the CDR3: TGTGCCAGCAGCTTAAGTGGAGCGGGAGGCCAAGAGACCCAGTACTTC.

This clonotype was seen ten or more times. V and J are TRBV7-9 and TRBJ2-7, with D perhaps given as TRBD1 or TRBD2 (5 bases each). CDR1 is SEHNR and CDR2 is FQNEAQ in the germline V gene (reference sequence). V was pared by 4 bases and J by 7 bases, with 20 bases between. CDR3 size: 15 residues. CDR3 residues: CASSSRRDPQREQYF. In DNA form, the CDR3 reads TGTGCCAGCAGCTCCCGCCGGGACCCCCAAAGGGAGCAGTACTTC.

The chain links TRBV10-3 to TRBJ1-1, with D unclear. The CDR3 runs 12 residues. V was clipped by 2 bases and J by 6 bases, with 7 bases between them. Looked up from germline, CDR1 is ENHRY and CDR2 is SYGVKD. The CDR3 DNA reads TGTGCCATCAGTGAGGACGGCCCTGAAGCTTTCTTT. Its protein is CAISEDGPEAFF.

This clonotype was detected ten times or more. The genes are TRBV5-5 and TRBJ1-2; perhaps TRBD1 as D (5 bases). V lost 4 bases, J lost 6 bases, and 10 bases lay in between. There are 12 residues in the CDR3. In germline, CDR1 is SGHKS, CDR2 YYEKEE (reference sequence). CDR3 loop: CASSGRQNGYTF. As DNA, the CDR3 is TGTGCCAGCAGCGGCCGACAGAATGGCTACACCTTC.

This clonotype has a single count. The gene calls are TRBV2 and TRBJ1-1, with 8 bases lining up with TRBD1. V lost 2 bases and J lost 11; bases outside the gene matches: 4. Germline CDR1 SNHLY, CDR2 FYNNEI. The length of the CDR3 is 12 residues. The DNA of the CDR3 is TGTGCCAGCAGTGAAACGAGACAGGGGGCTTTCTTT. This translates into CASSETRQGAFF. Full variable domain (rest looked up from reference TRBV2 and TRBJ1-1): EPEVTQTPSHQVTQMGQEVILRCVPISNHLYFYWYRQILGQKVEFLVSFYNNEISEKSEIFDDQFSVERPDGSNFTLKIRSTKLEDSAMYFCASSETRQGAFFGQGTRLTVV.

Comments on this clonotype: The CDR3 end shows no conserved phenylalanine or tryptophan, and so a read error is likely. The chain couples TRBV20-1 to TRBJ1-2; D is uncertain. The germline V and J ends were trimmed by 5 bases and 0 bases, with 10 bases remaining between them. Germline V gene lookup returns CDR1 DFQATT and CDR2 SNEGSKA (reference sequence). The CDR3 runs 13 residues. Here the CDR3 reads CSASSQANYGYTY. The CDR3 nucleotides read TGCAGTGCTTCCTCCCAAGCTAACTATGGCTACACCTAC.

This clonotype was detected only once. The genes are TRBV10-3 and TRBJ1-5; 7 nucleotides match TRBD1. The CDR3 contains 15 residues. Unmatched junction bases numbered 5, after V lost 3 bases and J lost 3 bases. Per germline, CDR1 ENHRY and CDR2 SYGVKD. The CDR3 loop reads CAISDGQADNQPQHF. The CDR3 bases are TGTGCCATCAGTGACGGACAGGCGGACAATCAGCCCCAGCATTTT.

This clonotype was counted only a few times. The CDR3 region has the DNA TGCAGTGCTAGAGGTGGGGCGGCTAATGAAAAACTGTTTTTT. Encoded protein: CSARGGAANEKLFF. This chain joins TRBV20-1 and TRBJ1-4; a possible D gene is TRBD1 (5 bases). V lost 1 base, J lost 3 bases, and 9 bases lay in between. Germline CDR1 is DFQATT and CDR2 is SNEGSKA (reference sequence). The CDR3 runs 14 residues.

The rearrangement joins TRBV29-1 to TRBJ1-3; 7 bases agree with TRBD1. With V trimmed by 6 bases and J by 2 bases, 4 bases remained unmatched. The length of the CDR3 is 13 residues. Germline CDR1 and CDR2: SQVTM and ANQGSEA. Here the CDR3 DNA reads TGCAGCGTCCGACAGGGTACTGGAAACACCATATATTTT. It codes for CSVRQGTGNTIYF.

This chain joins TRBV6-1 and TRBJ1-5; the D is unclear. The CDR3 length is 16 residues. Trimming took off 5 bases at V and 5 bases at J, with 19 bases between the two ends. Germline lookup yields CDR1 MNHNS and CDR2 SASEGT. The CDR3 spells CASSPDRGRVDQPQHF. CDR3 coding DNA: TGTGCCAGCAGTCCAGATAGAGGACGCGTAGATCAGCCCCAGCATTTT.

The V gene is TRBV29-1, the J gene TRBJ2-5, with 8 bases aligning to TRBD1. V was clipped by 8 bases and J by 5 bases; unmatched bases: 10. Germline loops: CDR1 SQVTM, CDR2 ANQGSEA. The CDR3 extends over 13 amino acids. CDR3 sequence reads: CSILDRARETQYF. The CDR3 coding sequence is TGCAGCATCCTGGACAGGGCGAGGGAGACCCAGTACTTC.

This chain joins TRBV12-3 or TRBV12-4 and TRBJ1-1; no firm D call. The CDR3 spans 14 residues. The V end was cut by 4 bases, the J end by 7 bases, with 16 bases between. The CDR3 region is CASSSRPGEGEAFF. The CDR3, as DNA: TGTGCCAGCAGTTCCCGCCCCGGGGAAGGTGAAGCTTTCTTT.

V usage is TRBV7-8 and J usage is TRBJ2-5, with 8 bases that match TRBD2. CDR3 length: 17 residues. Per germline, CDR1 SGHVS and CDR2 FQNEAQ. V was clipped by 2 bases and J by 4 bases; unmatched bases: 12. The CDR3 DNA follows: TGTGCCAGCAGCTTAACCCAGCGGGGGCGGTATCGAGAGACCCAGTACTTC. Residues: CASSLTQRGRYRETQYF. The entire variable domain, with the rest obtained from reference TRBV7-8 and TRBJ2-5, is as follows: GAGVSQSPRYKVAKRGQDVALRCDPISGHVSLFWYQQALGQGPEFLTYFQNEAQLDKSGLPSDRFFAERPEGSVSTLKIQRTQQEDSAVYLCASSLTQRGRYRETQYFGPGTRLLVL.

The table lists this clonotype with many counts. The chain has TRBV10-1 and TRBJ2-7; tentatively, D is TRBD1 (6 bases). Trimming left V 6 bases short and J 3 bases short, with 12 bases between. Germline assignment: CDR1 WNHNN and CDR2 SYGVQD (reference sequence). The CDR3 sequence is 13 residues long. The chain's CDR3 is CASSAGQNYEQYF. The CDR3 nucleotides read TGCGCCAGCAGCGCCGGACAGAACTACGAGCAGTACTTC.

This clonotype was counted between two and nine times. The CDR3 protein is CASSQRQGDGQPQHF. The DNA of the CDR3 is TGTGCCAGCAGCCAGAGACAGGGGGATGGTCAGCCCCAGCATTTT. The genes are TRBV7-2 and TRBJ1-5; 9 bases agree with TRBD1. V lost 5 bases and J lost 6; bases outside the gene matches: 8. The germline V gene encodes CDR1 SGHTA and CDR2 FQGNSA. The CDR3 runs 15 residues.